This T cell receptor (beta chain) was captured in a study of blood T cell repertoires in COVID-19. Overall study context: Samples of COVID-19 (acute and convalescent) were obtained from the United States, Italy and Spain. In each case, the material was cDNA or gDNA derived from T cells, B-cell-depleted T cells, or PBMCs.

Original processing notes: Quantification of nucleated cells was approximated via reference gene primer amplification. Profiling relied on immunoSEQ multiplex PCR, and the TCRdb table lists in-frame clones only, not all of them. That table supplies the V and J calls and clone size; D and trimming were determined from the DNA. The data show some 150,000 clones, about 90% seen once. The count of this clone is one. This CDR3 contains 15 residues. The germline CDR1 and CDR2 sequences are MNHEY and SVGAGI. Deletions cut 7 bases from V and 4 bases from J, with 19 bases between. The rearrangement uses TRBV6-5 and TRBJ1-1, with D possibly being TRBD1 (6 bases). The specimen sequenced was peripheral blood. This sequence originates from a man over 45 with acute or convalescent COVID-19. CDR3 sequence: CASMNQGGVSTEAFF. The CDR3 DNA is TGTGCCAGCATGAACCAAGGGGGGGTGAGCACTGAAGCTTTCTTT.